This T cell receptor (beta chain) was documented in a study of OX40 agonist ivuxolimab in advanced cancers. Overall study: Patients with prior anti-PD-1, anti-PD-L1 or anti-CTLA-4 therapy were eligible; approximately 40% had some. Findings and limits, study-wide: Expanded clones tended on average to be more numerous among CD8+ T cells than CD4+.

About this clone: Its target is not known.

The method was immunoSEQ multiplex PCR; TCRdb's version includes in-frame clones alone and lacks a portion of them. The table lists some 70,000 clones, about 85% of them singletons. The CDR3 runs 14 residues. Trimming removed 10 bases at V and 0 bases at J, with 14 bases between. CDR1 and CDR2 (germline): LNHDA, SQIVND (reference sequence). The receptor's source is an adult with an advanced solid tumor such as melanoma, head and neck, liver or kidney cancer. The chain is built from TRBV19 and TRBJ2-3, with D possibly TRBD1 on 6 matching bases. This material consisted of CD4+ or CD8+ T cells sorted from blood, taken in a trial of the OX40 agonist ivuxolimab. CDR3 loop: CATAEQGSTDTQYF. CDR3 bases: TGTGCCACTGCCGAACAGGGAAGCACAGATACGCAGTATTTT. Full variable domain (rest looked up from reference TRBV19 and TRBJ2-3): DGGITQSPKYLFRKEGQNVTLSCEQNLNHDAMYWYRQDPGQGLRLIYYSQIVNDFQKGDIAEGYSVSREKKESFPLTVTSAQKNPTAFYLCATAEQGSTDTQYFGPGTRLTVL.